This T cell receptor beta chain was obtained from a study of long-term antiretroviral therapy in people with HIV. The assay, immunoSEQ v3.0, was run at survey level. Some clones are missing from TCRdb's copy, which holds only in-frame ones; the method was immunoSEQ multiplex PCR. The repertoire holds some 17,000 clones, with about 80% as singletons. Study-level points and caveats: Collection spanned 2004 to 2017; ART regimens may be less effective than current ones.

Deletions cut 2 bases from V and 5 bases from J, with 18 bases between. The CDR3 length is 15 residues. CDR1 and CDR2 from the germline V gene are GTSNPN and SVGIG (reference sequence). This clone was found once. Its antigen is not identified. This chain joins TRBV30 and TRBJ1-2, with unresolved D. This TCR came from a man aged 18 to 30 with HIV. The sequencing here drew on unsorted PBMCs, taken 0.1 years after starting antiretroviral therapy. The CDR3 nucleotides are TGTGCCTGGAGTTCGGACGGACCCAGCATTTATGGCTACACCTTC. It translates to CAWSSDGPSIYGYTF.